Listed below are T cell receptor beta chains from one sample, sequenced in a study of blood T cell repertoires in COVID-19. Measured with immunoSEQ multiplex PCR; TCRdb has only the in-frame clones, and not every one. The data show about 83,000 clones, more than 85% seen once. The material sequenced was peripheral blood. The receptors here all came from a man older than 75 with active or convalescent COVID-19. The CDR3 runs from the conserved cysteine through the conserved F or W. D genes are given only for firm matches. Only part of the rows carry a size: once, few, many, or a class if the clone is expanded.

TRBV19	16	TRBJ1-3	-	-	TGTGCCAGTAGTATAGGGCCGCCTTTCTCTGGAAACACCATATATTTT	CASSIGPPFSGNTIYF
TRBV11-3	14	TRBJ2-3	-	-	TGTGCCAGCAGCTTAGAAGCTGAATCAGATACGCAGTATTTT	CASSLEAESDTQYF
TRBV6-5	14	TRBJ2-3	-	-	TGTGCCAGCAGTTCCGGCAGGGGGGCAGATACGCAGTATTTT	CASSSGRGADTQYF
TRBV28	15	TRBJ1-2	-	-	TGTGCCAGCAGTTCCGCCCCGGCGGAGAACTATGGCTACACCTTC	CASSSAPAENYGYTF
TRBV6-1	13	TRBJ1-5	-	-	TGTGCCAGCAGTGAAGCAATGTCGGAGACCCAGCATTTT	CASSEAMSETQHF
TRBV2	15	TRBJ2-5	TRBD2	-	TGTGCCAGCAGTGATGGTGGTTCGGGGGGTGAGACCCAGTACTTC	CASSDGGSGGETQYF
TRBV5-1	17	TRBJ2-3	-	-	TGCGCCAGCAGCCCCCGGCGGGACAGCAGAAGCACAGATACGCAGTATTTT	CASSPRRDSRSTDTQYF
TRBV9	14	TRBJ1-6	-	few	TGTGCCAGCAGCCCGGGACTCTATAATTCACCCCTCCACTTT	CASSPGLYNSPLHF
TRBV4-1	16	TRBJ2-3	TRBD2	-	TGCGCCAGCAGCCAAGATCTAGCGGGGGGGCTGGATACGCAGTATTTT	CASSQDLAGGLDTQYF
TRBV29-1	17	TRBJ1-2	-	-	TGCAGCGCCGGGTACGGGGGGCGGCCGGTCGGTAACTATGGCTACACCTTC	CSAGYGGRPVGNYGYTF
TRBV6-5	13	TRBJ2-1	-	-	TGTGCCAGCAGTAGGGACTTCAGGAATGAGCAGTTCTTC	CASSRDFRNEQFF
TRBV7-6	13	TRBJ1-5	-	-	TGTGCCAGCAGCCCAGGGAGGGATCAGCCCCAGCATTTT	CASSPGRDQPQHF
TRBV19	15	TRBJ1-2	TRBD1	-	TGTGCCAGCCAAGAGACAAACAGGGGATCCTATGGCTACACCTTC	CASQETNRGSYGYTF
TRBV6-6	14	TRBJ1-5	-	-	TGTGCCAGCACCGAAGGGCAGGGGATTCAGCCCCAGCATTTT	CASTEGQGIQPQHF
TRBV5-1	15	TRBJ1-1	TRBD1	once	TGCGCCAGCAGCTGGGGACAGGGTATTAATTCTGAAGCTTTCTTT	CASSWGQGINSEAFF
TRBV27	13	TRBJ1-2	TRBD1	-	TGTGCCACCATACTCTGGACAGGGGTCGGCTACACCTTC	CATILWTGVGYTF
TRBV5-1	18	TRBJ2-2	-	once	TGCGCCAGCAGCTTGGGGTTAGGGGGAACCGCGAACACCGGGGAGCTGTTTTTT	CASSLGLGGTANTGELFF
TRBV25-1	13	TRBJ1-2	-	-	TGTGCCAGCAGTATCGATGAGATCGGGGGCTACACCTTC	CASSIDEIGGYTF
TRBV19	15	TRBJ1-5	-	-	TGTGCCAGTAGTAAGGGGACATCAAAGAATCAGCCCCAGCATTTT	CASSKGTSKNQPQHF
TRBV7-8	15	TRBJ1-2	-	-	TGTGCCAGCAGCCCAAATGTGCAGGGGTTAAGTGGCTACACCTTC	CASSPNVQGLSGYTF
TRBV11-2	14	TRBJ1-1	-	-	TGTGCCAGCAGCTGGAGATGGGGGAGGACTGAAGCTTTCTTT	CASSWRWGRTEAFF
TRBV6-2/TRBV6-3	16	TRBJ1-5	TRBD1	-	TGTGCCAGCAGCCCAAGGAGGACAGGCAACAATCAGCCCCAGCATTTT	CASSPRRTGNNQPQHF